Each of the 32 T cell receptor beta chains below was sequenced from the same sample in a study of blood T cell repertoires in COVID-19. Profiled with immunoSEQ multiplex PCR; TCRdb holds only in-frame clones, not every one. The sample includes fewer than 200,000 clones, 74% seen only once; the top ten take less than 3%. The source material was peripheral blood. The source is a woman aged 80 or older with acute or convalescent COVID-19.

Only a few counts were recorded for this clone. The CDR3 DNA sequence: TGTGCCAGCAGTTACAGCGCCCTTGGAAACACCATATATTTT. Translation gives CASSYSALGNTIYF. The genes are TRBV6-5 and TRBJ1-3; no clear D gene. Trimming took 2 bases from V and 3 from J, leaving 8 bases between them. The CDR3 totals 14 residues. Per germline, CDR1 MNHEY and CDR2 SVGAGI.

The rearrangement joins TRBV28 to TRBJ1-4; D is possibly TRBD1 (5 bases). Per the germline V gene, CDR1 is MDHEN and CDR2 is SYDVKM. V lost 7 bases and J 5 bases, leaving 8 bases between the germline ends. The CDR3 is 12 amino acids. CDR3 protein: CASKQGNEKLFF. The CDR3 DNA reads as TGTGCCAGCAAGCAGGGAAATGAAAAACTGTTTTTT.

The chain recombines TRBV6-5 with TRBJ1-1; 9 bases fit TRBD1. CDR3 length: 13 amino acids. CDR1 is MNHEY, CDR2 SVGAGI, per germline. The V gene end was trimmed by 7 bases and the J gene end by 6 bases; junction bases not matched to a gene: 6. The CDR3 DNA sequence: TGTGCCAGCATTATACAGGGGGCGGCTGAAGCTTTCTTT. Amino acids: CASIIQGAAEAFF.

CDR3 residues: CAWSVYGITRGGTQYF. As DNA, the CDR3 is TGTGCCTGGAGTGTTTACGGGATAACCCGAGGGGGGACCCAGTACTTC. The chain joins TRBV30 to TRBJ2-5; D perhaps matches TRBD1 (6 bases). With 0 bases removed from V and 7 bases from J, the gap between germline ends came to 21 bases. Germline V CDR1 and CDR2: GTSNPN, SVGIG (reference sequence). The CDR3 extends over 16 amino acids.

The chain joins TRBV6-5 to TRBJ2-2; TRBD2 is a possible D gene (6 bases). The CDR3 is 15 residues long. V was pared by 5 bases and J by 4 bases, with 14 bases between. CDR1 is MNHEY and CDR2 is SVGAGI in the germline V gene. The CDR3 loop is CASSPQGGGTGELFF. Here the CDR3 DNA reads TGTGCCAGCAGTCCCCAGGGAGGAGGCACCGGGGAGCTGTTTTTT.

This chain links TRBV4-2 with TRBJ2-1; D is possibly TRBD2 (6 bases). Germline V gives CDR1 LGHNA, CDR2 YNFKEQ. The CDR3 runs to 17 residues. Trimming shortened V by 1 base and J by 4 bases, and 17 bases separated the two germline ends. CDR3: CASSQVPPGDWYNEQFF. CDR3 nucleotides: TGTGCCAGCAGCCAAGTTCCCCCGGGAGACTGGTACAATGAGCAGTTCTTC.

The V call is TRBV10-3, the J call TRBJ2-2; 8 positions match TRBD2. V shed 1 base, J shed 1 base, and the junction held 2 bases outside the gene matches. The CDR3 length is 16 residues. The germline V gene encodes CDR1 ENHRY and CDR2 SYGVKD. CDR3 sequence (DNA): TGTGCCATCAGTGAGTTTAGCGGGATGAACACCGGGGAGCTGTTTTTT. Translation: CAISEFSGMNTGELFF.

V and J are TRBV2 and TRBJ2-5; D is unresolved. Trimming took 11 bases from V and 2 from J, leaving 12 bases between them. CDR1 is SNHLY and CDR2 is FYNNEI in the germline V gene. The CDR3 covers 12 residues. The CDR3 coding sequence is TGTGCCGTAACAGTAGTTCAAGAGACCCAGTACTTC. Translating gives CAVTVVQETQYF.

The V and J genes are TRBV24-1 and TRBJ1-2; D might be TRBD1 (6 bases). Looked up from germline, CDR1 is KGHDR and CDR2 is SFDVKD. This CDR3 has 14 residues. V was pared by 4 bases and J by 2 bases, with 10 bases between. The CDR3 reads CATSEGGGNYGYTF. Written as DNA, the CDR3 is TGTGCCACCAGTGAGGGAGGGGGGAACTATGGCTACACCTTC.

J is TRBJ2-2 and V is TRBV29-1; D gene unclear. CDR3 size: 12 residues. V lost 4 bases and J lost 5, with 8 bases in between. The germline gives CDR1 SQVTM, CDR2 ANQGSEA. The CDR3 coding sequence is TGCAGCGTTGGGCAGGCGACCGGGGAGCTGTTTTTT. This encodes CSVGQATGELFF.

The rearrangement links TRBV28 to TRBJ1-6; D remains ambiguous. V lost 5 bases and J lost 13, with 12 bases in between. The CDR3 covers 12 residues. Looked up from germline, CDR1 is MDHEN and CDR2 is SYDVKM. CDR3 amino acids: CASSPTRSPLHF. The CDR3, as DNA: TGTGCCAGCAGTCCCACCCGGTCCCCCCTCCACTTT. Drawing the rest from reference TRBV28 and TRBJ1-6, the complete variable domain is DVKVTQSSRYLVKRTGEKVFLECVQDMDHENMFWYRQDPGLGLRLIYFSYDVKMKEKGDIPEGYSVSREKKERFSLILESASTNQTSMYLCASSPTRSPLHFGNGTRLTVT.

The chain carries TRBV7-2 and TRBJ1-2, with D possibly being TRBD1 (5 bases). The germline CDR1 and CDR2 sequences are SGHTA and FQGNSA. The V end lost 0 bases, the J end lost 8 bases, and 22 bases lay between the germline ends. The CDR3 has 17 amino acids. The CDR3 is CASSLARAREGTIGYTF. In DNA form, the CDR3 reads TGTGCCAGCAGCTTAGCACGAGCCAGGGAGGGAACTATAGGCTACACCTTC.

This clone was counted a few times. The gene calls are TRBV11-2 and TRBJ1-4, with a weak D call TRBD1 (5 bases). The CDR3 covers 16 residues. Trimming took 2 bases from V and 2 from J, leaving 12 bases between them. Germline lookup yields CDR1 SGHAT and CDR2 FQNNGV. In DNA, the CDR3 is TGTGCCAGCAGCTTAAGGATGACAGACACTAATGAAAAACTGTTTTTT. Amino acids: CASSLRMTDTNEKLFF.

This chain uses TRBV12-3 or TRBV12-4 with TRBJ2-3; no clear D. The length of the CDR3 is 13 residues. The V end lost 4 bases, the J end lost 4 bases, and 9 bases lay between the germline ends. As DNA, the CDR3 is TGTGCCAGCAGTTCTCTAGAAGCAGATACGCAGTATTTT. Residues: CASSSLEADTQYF.

This chain connects TRBV12-3 or TRBV12-4 to TRBJ1-2, with D unclear. Trimming shortened V by 1 base and J by 8 bases, and 8 bases separated the two germline ends. The CDR3 loop spans 12 amino acids. As DNA, the CDR3 is TGTGCCAGCAGTTTAGTGGGGAGAGGCTACACCTTC. This gives the protein CASSLVGRGYTF.

The J gene is TRBJ1-6, the V gene TRBV5-6; 9 bases match TRBD1. This CDR3 is 14 amino acids long. Germline values: CDR1 SGHDT, CDR2 YYEEEE. V shed 3 bases, J shed 7 bases, and the junction held 2 bases outside the gene matches. This chain's CDR3 is CASSWDRENSPLHF. The CDR3 nucleotides read TGTGCCAGCAGCTGGGACAGGGAGAATTCACCCCTCCACTTT.

V usage is TRBV5-4 and J usage is TRBJ1-1, with unresolved D. Germline V gene data show CDR1 as SGHNT and CDR2 as YYREEE (reference sequence). The V end was cut by 2 bases, the J end by 4 bases, with 12 bases between. The CDR3 is made up of 14 amino acids. The DNA for the CDR3 is TGTGCCAGCAGCTTAGGTGGGCTTGTCACTGAAGCTTTCTTT. It yields the protein CASSLGGLVTEAFF.

This rearrangement joins TRBV6-1 to TRBJ2-3; the match to TRBD2 covers 10 bases. Germline CDR1 is MNHNS and CDR2 is SASEGT. J lost 3 bases, V lost 4 bases, and 19 bases had no gene match. This CDR3 spans 20 amino acids. The CDR3, as DNA: TGTGCCAGCAGTGGTTGGCTAGCGGGAGAGCACAGAATTAGGACAGATACGCAGTATTTT. As protein: CASSGWLAGEHRIRTDTQYF.

There are a few counts of this clone. The CDR3 reads CASSQADRTGEQYF. CDR3 coding DNA: TGCGCCAGCAGCCAAGCCGACAGGACGGGCGAGCAGTACTTC. The chain employs TRBV4-1 and TRBJ2-7, with D possibly matching TRBD1 (6 bases). This CDR3 region has 14 residues. Between the trimmed V and J ends, which lost 1 base and 6 bases, there was a span of 13 bases. In germline, CDR1 is MGHRA, CDR2 YSYEKL.

In the case of this clone: One end of the junction is discordant with germline, which a read error may explain. The V call is TRBV27, the J call TRBJ2-1; 12 positions match TRBD2. Germline V gene lookup returns CDR1 MNHEY and CDR2 SMNVEV (reference sequence). This CDR3 spans 14 amino acids. The CDR3 protein is CASRTSGSNNEQFF. CDR3 nucleotides: TGTGCCAGCAGGACTAGCGGGAGTAACAACGAGCAGTTCTTC.

The chain couples TRBV28 to TRBJ2-7, with no clear D. V was trimmed by 4 bases and J by 6 bases, leaving 10 bases between them. Germline CDR1 MDHEN, CDR2 SYDVKM. There are 12 residues in the CDR3. The chain's CDR3 is CASSSHSSEQYF. Written as DNA, the CDR3 is TGTGCCAGCAGTTCCCACTCGAGCGAGCAGTACTTC.

This chain links TRBV3-1 (or the pseudogene TRBV3-2) with TRBJ2-7, with 8 bases aligning to TRBD1. With 4 bases clipped from V and 2 bases from J, the junction kept 4 bases outside the gene matches. Germline V gives CDR1 LGHDT, CDR2 YNNKEL (reference sequence). The CDR3 is 14 amino acids. DNA of the CDR3: TGTGCCAGCAGCCGGGGACAGGCTACCTACGAGCAGTACTTC. The encoded protein is CASSRGQATYEQYF.

J is TRBJ2-2 and V is TRBV9; the D gene is possibly TRBD1 (5 bases). Germline CDR1 and CDR2: SGDLS and YYNGEE. V was cut by 0 bases and J by 7 bases, with 13 bases left in between. The CDR3 length is 15 residues. In DNA form, the CDR3 reads TGTGCCAGCAGCGTAGGTACAGGCTTAGACGGGGAGCTGTTTTTT. Protein sequence: CASSVGTGLDGELFF.

The V and J genes are TRBV10-2 and TRBJ2-5, with TRBD2 identical over 12 bases. V lost 7 bases, J lost 7 bases, and 7 bases stayed unmatched. Germline lookup yields CDR1 WSHSY and CDR2 SAAADI. This CDR3 has 14 amino acids. The CDR3 here is CASTLAGGPGTQYF. DNA for the CDR3: TGCGCCAGCACCCTAGCGGGAGGGCCTGGGACCCAGTACTTC.

The chain joins TRBV5-1 to TRBJ1-3; unclear D gene. This CDR3 has 16 residues. With 0 bases removed from V and 0 bases from J, the gap between germline ends came to 10 bases. The V gene's germline CDR1 is SGHRS and CDR2 YFSETQ. The CDR3 reads CASSLASSGSGNTIYF. The CDR3, as DNA: TGCGCCAGCAGCTTGGCATCTTCGGGCTCTGGAAACACCATATATTTT.

CDR3 nucleotides: TGTGCCAGCAGTGACGGACAGACAGCGACCCAGTACTTC. It specifies CASSDGQTATQYF. The chain is built from TRBV6-1 and TRBJ2-5; possibly TRBD1 for D (6 bases). The CDR3 sequence is 13 residues long. Trimming shortened V by 3 bases and J by 7 bases, and 12 bases separated the two germline ends. Germline V gene data show CDR1 as MNHNS and CDR2 as SASEGT.

This clone occurred a few times. This chain joins TRBV28 and TRBJ2-7, with D tentatively TRBD1 (6 bases). CDR3 length equals 16 residues. Trimming removed 5 bases at V and 0 bases at J, with 17 bases between. CDR1 and CDR2 from the germline V gene are MDHEN and SYDVKM. The CDR3 spells CASSDQRRQVSYEQYF. For the CDR3, the DNA is TGTGCCAGCAGTGACCAGCGAAGACAGGTCTCCTACGAGCAGTACTTC.

The chain couples TRBV16 to TRBJ1-1, with TRBD1 identical over 10 bases. This CDR3 spans 14 amino acids. The V segment lost 3 bases and the J segment 7 bases; nucleotides outside the gene matches: 5. Germline V lookup: CDR1 KGHSY, CDR2 FQNENV. CDR3 bases: TGTGCCAGCAGCCAGCACGGACAGGGGGTTGAAGCTTTCTTT. Translating gives CASSQHGQGVEAFF.

This chain uses TRBV28 with TRBJ2-7; 7 nucleotides match TRBD1. The length of the CDR3 is 12 residues. Germline-derived CDR1 and CDR2 are MDHEN and SYDVKM. V trimming: 8 bases; J trimming: 2 bases; junction bases outside the gene matches: 3. The CDR3 loop reads CASGTAAYEQYF. For the CDR3, the DNA is TGTGCCAGCGGGACAGCAGCCTACGAGCAGTACTTC.

The gene calls are TRBV18 and TRBJ2-3; 11 nucleotides match TRBD2. This CDR3 is built from 14 residues. Trimming removed 5 bases from V and 4 bases from J; junction bases left unmatched: 2. The germline V gene has CDR1 KGHSH and CDR2 LQKENI. CDR3 sequence: CASSRLAGPDTQYF. DNA of the CDR3: TGTGCCAGCTCAAGACTAGCGGGACCAGATACGCAGTATTTT. Based on the CDR3 plus reference TRBV18 and TRBJ2-3, the full variable domain is NAGVMQNPRHLVRRRGQEARLRCSPMKGHSHVYWYRQLPEEGLKFMVYLQKENIIDESGMPKERFSAEFPKEGPSILRIQQVVRGDSAAYFCASSRLAGPDTQYFGPGTRLTVL.

The chain combines TRBV9 with TRBJ2-3, with 9 positions matching TRBD2. The V segment lost 3 bases and the J segment 5 bases; nucleotides outside the gene matches: 10. The germline V gene has CDR1 SGDLS and CDR2 YYNGEE. The CDR3 sequence is 16 residues long. CDR3 protein: CASSATSGLSGDTQYF. The CDR3 DNA reads as TGTGCCAGCAGCGCGACTAGCGGACTAAGTGGAGATACGCAGTATTTT.

This chain links TRBV19 with TRBJ1-1, with D possibly being TRBD1 (5 bases). The CDR3 consists of 14 residues. Trimming took off 1 base at V and 1 base at J, with 7 bases between the two ends. Germline lookup yields CDR1 LNHDA and CDR2 SQIVND (reference sequence). The CDR3 here is CASSIGQKNTEAFF. CDR3 coding DNA: TGTGCCAGTAGTATAGGACAGAAGAACACTGAAGCTTTCTTT.